Shown below are 27 T cell receptor beta chains from a single sample sequenced in a study of prognosis after radiotherapy for stage I lung cancer (dated by TCRdb to the early 2020s). The run used an Illumina HiSeq 3000. Two rounds of multiplex PCR on genomic DNA were used to amplify the TCR beta CDR3 region. The first PCR round used primers specific to each TRBV and TRBJ gene, with sequences filed in Chinese patent CN105087789A. TCRdb reanalyzed the raw reads on its own, using fastp at Q25 for trimming and MiXCR for clone calling, and kept in-frame beta chains. Rows are combined by CDR3 protein, so each entry shows the most common genes and DNA. The sample table contains some 15,000 distinct CDR3 sequences; only one count was recorded for 29% of them. Jointly, the top ten make up roughly 30% of the sample. The material was PBMCs, obtained before or after stereotactic body radiation therapy (not recorded which). These receptor sequences come from a donor aged 50 or older with non-small cell lung cancer.

Points on this clonotype: A much larger clone sits a single nucleotide away, making a read error possible. This chain uses TRBV7-2 with TRBJ2-2, with 7 bases matching TRBD2. This CDR3 is built from 17 residues. CDR1 and CDR2 from the germline V gene are SGHTA and FQGNSA. J lost 5 bases, V lost 2 bases, and 11 bases had no gene match. CDR3 DNA sequence: TGTGCCAGCAGCTTACGGGCGCTTAGGGGAGGGACCGGGGAGCTGTTTTTT. Translation gives CASSLRALRGGTGELFF.

On this clonotype: This clone may be a read error of a much larger clone one base away. The rearrangement links TRBV6-4 to TRBJ2-2; no clear D. The CDR3 extends over 12 amino acids. The V gene's germline CDR1 is MRHNA and CDR2 SNTAGT. CDR3 region: CASIDYTGELFF. The CDR3, as DNA: TGTGCCAGCATTGACTACACCGGGGAGCTGTTTTTT.

The rearrangement uses TRBV6-1 and TRBJ2-1, with D possibly being TRBD2 (6 bases). The germline V gene has CDR1 MNHNS and CDR2 SASEGT. This CDR3 contains 13 residues. CDR3 bases: TGTGCGGTGGCGGGGCCCCTGCCCGGAGAGCAGTTCTTC. Its protein is CAVAGPLPGEQFF.

Many counts were recorded for this clonotype. The chain carries TRBV7-6 and TRBJ2-3, with 12 positions matching TRBD2. V shed 3 bases, J shed 4 bases, and the junction held 5 bases outside the gene matches. The CDR3 covers 16 residues. The germline CDR1 and CDR2 sequences are SGHVS and FNYEAQ. The DNA of the CDR3 is TGTGCCAGCAGCTTGGCTAGCGGGAGGGCTTCAGATACGCAGTATTTT. Amino acids: CASSLASGRASDTQYF.

In this sample, this clonotype turned up many times. The V call is TRBV6-1, the J call TRBJ2-2; 7 bases map to TRBD1. The germline V gene has CDR1 MNHNS and CDR2 SASEGT. Germline trimming cut 6 bases from V and 1 base from J; bases unmatched to any gene: 14. The CDR3 runs to 18 residues. CDR3: CASSFDLTGKLNTGELFF. In DNA, the CDR3 is TGTGCCAGCAGCTTCGACCTGACAGGGAAGTTGAACACCGGGGAGCTGTTTTTT.

Comment on this clonotype: Compared with germline, one end of the junction differs, possibly owing to a read error. This sequence joins TRBV6-2 or TRBV6-3 and TRBJ2-2; the D call may be TRBD1 or TRBD2 (6 bases each). Germline CDR1 reads MNHEY; CDR2 reads SVGEGT. The CDR3 extends over 16 amino acids. The DNA of the CDR3 is TGTGCAAGCAGTTACGTCCGGGGGCTGGACAACGGGGAGCTGTTTTTT. As protein: CASSYVRGLDNGELFF.

This clonotype was recorded many times. The V and J genes are TRBV7-6 and TRBJ2-5, with TRBD1 matching over 12 bases. V lost 4 bases and J lost 5; bases outside the gene matches: 8. The length of the CDR3 is 16 residues. Germline values: CDR1 SGHVS, CDR2 FNYEAQ. The CDR3: CASSSAGTGGGETQYF. CDR3 nucleotide sequence: TGTGCCAGCAGCTCCGCCGGGACAGGGGGCGGTGAGACCCAGTACTTC.

By share of the sample, this clonotype is medium-sized. The chain is built from TRBV2 and TRBJ2-7; 9 nucleotides align to TRBD1. The germline V gene encodes CDR1 SNHLY and CDR2 FYNNEI. V lost 3 bases and J lost 5; bases outside the gene matches: 5. The CDR3 loop spans 14 amino acids. This CDR3 is CASSERTGAHEQYF. CDR3 in DNA: TGTGCCAGCAGTGAGAGGACAGGGGCCCACGAGCAGTACTTC.

Concerning this clonotype itself: Since no conserved phenylalanine or tryptophan closes the CDR3, a read error is the likely cause. This chain connects TRBV28 to TRBJ2-5, with D maybe TRBD2 (6 bases). Trimming pared 9 bases from V and 1 base from J, leaving 21 bases between. The CDR3 covers 16 residues. CDR1 is MDHEN, CDR2 SYDVKM, per germline. CDR3: CARSPGGQGGQETQYL. In DNA, the CDR3 is TGTGCCAGAAGTCCCGGAGGGCAGGGCGGCCAAGAGACCCAGTACTTA.

This clonotype was picked up many times. The V call is TRBV4-1, the J call TRBJ1-5; tentative D call: TRBD1 (5 bases). Germline lookup yields CDR1 MGHRA and CDR2 YSYEKL. Deletions cut 0 bases from V and 5 bases from J, with 8 bases between. CDR3 length equals 14 residues. The CDR3 bases are TGCGCCAGCAGCCAAGAGCAGGGCTATCAGCCCCAGCATTTT. Translating it yields CASSQEQGYQPQHF.

This clonotype has at least ten counts. V gene TRBV12-5 combines with J gene TRBJ2-1; possibly TRBD2 for D (6 bases). The CDR3 has 12 residues. V was shortened by 3 bases and J by 10 bases, with 10 bases between the two germline ends. Germline CDR1 and CDR2: LGHNT and FRNRAP. CDR3 DNA: TGTGCTAGTGGTTTCAATCGGGGGGAGCAGTTCTTC. Amino acids: CASGFNRGEQFF.

Relative to its sample, this clonotype is medium-sized. The V gene is TRBV11-2, the J gene TRBJ1-6; D is perhaps TRBD1 (6 bases). V was trimmed by 0 bases and J by 10 bases, leaving 10 bases between them. CDR1 and CDR2 (germline): SGHAT, FQNNGV. The CDR3 runs to 14 residues. The CDR3 here is CASSLEAGESPLHF. For the CDR3, the DNA is TGTGCCAGCAGCTTAGAAGCAGGGGAATCACCCCTCCACTTT.

Ten or more counts support this clonotype. The chain carries TRBV24-1 and TRBJ2-3, with TRBD1 matching over 7 bases. Germline CDR1 KGHDR, CDR2 SFDVKD. CDR3 length: 17 amino acids. Trimming cost V 4 bases and J 0 bases; bases outside gene matches: 9. The CDR3 region has the DNA TGTGCCACCAGTGAACCAAGACAGGGCCCTAGCACAGATACGCAGTATTTT. Encoded protein: CATSEPRQGPSTDTQYF.

The table lists this clonotype with many counts. The DNA of the CDR3 is TGTGCCAGCAGCTCAGGACCGACCTATGGCTACACCTTC. Residues: CASSSGPTYGYTF. The chain couples TRBV7-8 to TRBJ1-2; D is unresolved. The V end was cut by 4 bases, the J end by 4 bases, with 10 bases between. Germline-derived CDR1 and CDR2 are SGHVS and FQNEAQ. The CDR3 spans 13 residues.

To note about this clonotype: The junction differs from germline at one of its ends, possibly a read error. The rearrangement joins TRBV7-3 to TRBJ2-3, with TRBD2 as a possible D gene (5 bases). This CDR3 has 16 residues. Germline values: CDR1 SGHTA, CDR2 FQGTGA. In nucleotides, the CDR3 is TGTGCCAGCAGCTTGCTAGGCGTGGCTAGCACATATACGCAGTATTTC. It codes for CASSLLGVASTYTQYF.

This clonotype was found many times. This chain links TRBV10-3 with TRBJ1-1; 8 bases are shared with TRBD1. The CDR3 extends over 13 amino acids. Per the germline V gene, CDR1 is ENHRY and CDR2 is SYGVKD. J gave up 12 bases and V 2 bases, and 8 bases lay outside the gene matches. CDR3 protein: CAISEGQGSRTFF. The CDR3 DNA reads as TGTGCCATCAGTGAGGGACAGGGTAGTCGGACTTTCTTT.

This clonotype was detected ten times or more. The gene calls are TRBV14 and TRBJ2-3; TRBD2 is a possible D gene (6 bases). V gave up 4 bases and J gave up 6 bases, with 8 bases separating them. Germline CDR1 is SGHDN and CDR2 is FVKESK. The CDR3 consists of 12 residues. CDR3 in amino acids: CASSLSGDTQYF. DNA for the CDR3: TGTGCCAGCAGCCTCAGCGGGGATACGCAGTATTTT.

This clonotype appeared many times. A much bigger clone sits one base away, suggesting this may be a read error. The genes are TRBV30 and TRBJ2-5; 9 bases are a match to TRBD2. The CDR3 contains 13 residues. Germline V gene data show CDR1 as GTSNPN and CDR2 as SVGIG (reference sequence). J lost 5 bases, V lost 1 base, and 2 bases had no gene match. The CDR3 DNA is TGTGCCTGGAGTGCTCTAGCGGGGGAGACCCAGTACTTC. This gives the protein CAWSALAGETQYF.

This clonotype was seen many times. The V and J genes are TRBV7-9 and TRBJ1-6, with 7 nucleotides matching TRBD1. The CDR3 has 15 residues. Losses at the gene ends were 5 bases for V and 10 bases for J; bases not matched to a gene: 11. Germline V gene lookup returns CDR1 SEHNR and CDR2 FQNEAQ (reference sequence). CDR3 bases: TGTGCCAGCAGCCAGGGGTCAAGGGGGCGGTCACCCCTCCACTTT. Its translation: CASSQGSRGRSPLHF. Variable domain in full (rest from reference TRBV7-9 and TRBJ1-6): DTGVSQNPRHKITKRGQNVTFRCDPISEHNRLYWYRQTLGQGPEFLTYFQNEAQLEKSRLLSDRFSAERPKGSFSTLEIQRTEQGDSAMYLCASSQGSRGRSPLHFGNGTRLTVT.

This clonotype is labeled as medium-sized (0.01 to 0.1%). V is TRBV27 and J is TRBJ1-5; 8 nucleotides agree with TRBD1. The CDR3 loop spans 15 amino acids. The germline V gene encodes CDR1 MNHEY and CDR2 SMNVEV (reference sequence). V dropped 6 bases and J dropped 2; count of bases not matched to a gene: 6. CDR3 nucleotide sequence: TGTGCCAGCAGCGGACAGGGTTTGGGCAATCAGCCCCAGCATTTT. Amino acid sequence: CASSGQGLGNQPQHF.

There are many counts of this clonotype. This chain connects TRBV20-1 to TRBJ1-2, with a possible D match to TRBD1 (5 bases). CDR1 and CDR2 (germline): DFQATT, SNEGSKA (reference sequence). The CDR3 covers 16 residues. Trimming stripped 3 bases from V and 2 bases from J, with 19 bases between. DNA of the CDR3: TGCAGTGCTAGTCAGTCCGGGACCAAGGGGAACTATGGCTACACCTTC. Translating gives CSASQSGTKGNYGYTF.

This clonotype was found many times. The chain employs TRBV12-5 and TRBJ1-1; D unresolved. The CDR3 sequence is 13 residues long. The ends were cut back, 3 bases at V and 4 bases at J, with 9 bases in the middle. Germline loops: CDR1 LGHNT, CDR2 FRNRAP. CDR3 bases: TGTGCTAGTGGTTTTGGTGTTAGCACTGAAGCTTTCTTT. Translated: CASGFGVSTEAFF. The full variable domain, in which reference TRBV12-5 and TRBJ1-1 provide the parts outside the CDR3, is DARVTQTPRHKVTEMGQEVTMRCQPILGHNTVFWYRQTMMQGLELLAYFRNRAPLDDSGMPKDRFSAEMPDATLATLKIQPSEPRDSAVYFCASGFGVSTEAFFGQGTRLTVV.

This clonotype has a count of ten or more. This rearrangement joins TRBV7-3 to TRBJ2-2; a possible D gene is TRBD1 (7 bases). Trimming removed 8 bases from V and 5 bases from J, with 12 bases in between. Germline V CDR1 and CDR2: SGHTA, FQGTGA. The CDR3 has 13 amino acids. CDR3 sequence: CASGGGATGELFF. CDR3 in DNA: TGTGCCAGCGGAGGGGGCGCGACCGGGGAGCTGTTTTTT.

This clonotype has ten or more counts. The chain carries TRBV18 and TRBJ1-2; 7 nucleotides align to TRBD1. This CDR3 spans 17 amino acids. The V gene end was trimmed by 3 bases and the J gene end by 4 bases; junction bases not matched to a gene: 14. CDR1 is KGHSH, CDR2 LQKENI, per germline. CDR3 coding DNA: TGTGCCAGCTCACCGGGACAGAGGATAATTAAGGGCTATGGCTACACCTTC. Translated: CASSPGQRIIKGYGYTF. Looking up the rest from reference TRBV18 and TRBJ1-2 gives the full variable domain: NAGVMQNPRHLVRRRGQEARLRCSPMKGHSHVYWYRQLPEEGLKFMVYLQKENIIDESGMPKERFSAEFPKEGPSILRIQQVVRGDSAAYFCASSPGQRIIKGYGYTFGSGTRLTVV.

This clonotype was counted at least ten times. The V and J genes are TRBV7-8 and TRBJ1-1, with a tentative D call TRBD1 (6 bases). The ends were cut back, 5 bases at V and 5 bases at J, with 12 bases in the middle. The CDR3 length is 13 residues. The germline CDR1 and CDR2 sequences are SGHVS and FQNEAQ. The CDR3 sequence is CASSATGKTEAFF. In DNA form, the CDR3 reads TGTGCCAGCAGCGCGACAGGAAAGACTGAAGCTTTCTTT. Supplemented by reference TRBV7-8 and TRBJ1-1, the full variable domain reads GAGVSQSPRYKVAKRGQDVALRCDPISGHVSLFWYQQALGQGPEFLTYFQNEAQLDKSGLPSDRFFAERPEGSVSTLKIQRTQQEDSAVYLCASSATGKTEAFFGQGTRLTVV.

This clonotype showed up many times. The rearrangement links TRBV12-3 or TRBV12-4 to TRBJ2-5; TRBD1 is a possible D gene (5 bases). The CDR3 covers 13 residues. Trimming removed 7 bases at V and 0 bases at J, with 9 bases between. CDR3 DNA: TGTGCCAGCACACAGGCGAACCAAGAGACCCAGTACTTC. It yields the protein CASTQANQETQYF.

This clonotype is judged medium-sized. J is TRBJ1-5 and V is TRBV28; 10 bases align to TRBD1. The CDR3 length is 14 residues. The V segment lost 8 bases and the J segment 7 bases; nucleotides outside the gene matches: 8. CDR1 and CDR2 from the germline V gene are MDHEN and SYDVKM. The CDR3 coding sequence is TGTGCCAGCGGCCGGGACAGGGGTATCCAGCCCCAGCATTTT. Translated: CASGRDRGIQPQHF.